This T cell receptor beta chain was recovered during a study of cytomegalovirus exposure and HLA in healthy donors. Germline V gives CDR1 SNHLY, CDR2 FYNNEI. With 7 bases removed from V and 1 base from J, the gap between germline ends came to 13 bases. The CDR3 spans 15 residues. This clone occurred a few times. Its specificity is not known. The primer mix had 60 Vbeta and 13 Jbeta primers. Clones were read by immunoSEQ multiplex PCR, and TCRdb kept only the in-frame ones, dropping some. This table has under 300,000 clones, approximately 85% appearing once. General study points: Sequencing likely generated an artifact that appeared as a cluster of highly shared sequence variants. Most TCR beta V segments were productive about 87% or about 30% of the time in an earlier analysis. Excluded: some indistinguishable V segments such as TRBV6-2 and TRBV6-3. In a later analysis, HLA-associated beta chains showed higher expansion and lower generation probabilities than comparable chains.

The sample consisted of PBMCs. The clonotype was recovered from a woman between 35 and 50 years old in good health and CMV-seropositive. The chain recombines TRBV2 with TRBJ2-2; the D gene is possibly TRBD1 (5 bases). The CDR3 region has the DNA TGTGCCAGCACCCGACAGACGGGGAACACCGGGGAGCTGTTTTTT. It translates to CASTRQTGNTGELFF.